Listed here is a single T cell receptor beta chain. Its antigen is currently unknown. The sample is drawn from a study of identical twins. The study, taken as a whole, reports: Insertion counts were lower in abundant cord blood beta clonotypes, a trend that memory repertoires did not show. Excess sharing by twins proved weaker in beta out-of-frame sequences.

TCRdb used MiXCR to reprocess the 5' RACE reads, holding one entry per CDR3 protein. The sample carries hundreds of thousands of distinct CDR3 sequences, about 12% recorded once. In addition, the sample was reused for a study of yellow fever vaccine responses in identical twins.

This clonotype originated in a woman younger than 35 in good health. Sequenced sample: PBMCs.

The CDR3 DNA reads as TGCAGTGCTAGCGGTCTGGGGAGTGGGGAGCAGTTCTTC. This translates into CSASGLGSGEQFF. The chain has TRBV20-1 and TRBJ2-1; D is possibly TRBD2 (5 bases). Deletions cut 3 bases from V and 10 bases from J, with 16 bases between. Germline CDR1 reads DFQATT; CDR2 reads SNEGSKA (reference sequence). CDR3 length: 13 residues.